The rows below give T cell receptor beta chains drawn from one sample of a study of breast tumors, draining lymph nodes, adjacent tissues. A single record per CDR3 protein comes from TCRdb applying MiXCR to the multiplex PCR reads. The sample has 150,000 to 200,000 distinct CDR3 sequences; 30% to 35% are singletons. The source material was axillary lymph node tissue. Receptors were obtained from a female donor with breast cancer. Some clones in this sample may be carry-over from other donors' samples. Each CDR3 is given with its conserved first and last residue. A D gene is named only where the DNA matches it firmly. A row's size may be missing; if present it is once, few, many or a size class.

TRBV5-5	-	-	TRBJ1-1	CASSLEGGNTEAFF	TGTGCCAGCAGCTTGGAAGGTGGGAACACTGAAGCTTTCTTT
TRBV6-6	TRBD1	few	TRBJ2-7	CASSRRDRGLEQYF	TGTGCCAGCAGTCGTAGGGACAGGGGCCTCGAGCAGTACTTC
TRBV4-2	-	many	TRBJ2-7	CASSQGVRSVGDPYEQYF	TGTGCCAGCAGCCAAGGCGTGAGGTCGGTCGGGGACCCCTACGAGCAGTACTTC
TRBV12-3/TRBV12-4	TRBD1	many	TRBJ1-5	CASSRDSRGSEF	TGTGCCAGCAGTCGGGACAGCCGAGGGTCGGAGTTT
TRBV6-1	-	many	TRBJ2-7	CASSQEIGYSYEQYF	TGTGCCAGCAGTCAGGAGATAGGATACTCCTACGAGCAGTACTTC
TRBV20-1	TRBD2	many	TRBJ2-1	CSASLRGTYNEQFF	TGCAGTGCCAGTTTGCGGGGGACCTACAATGAGCAGTTCTTC
TRBV6-1	-	-	TRBJ1-2	CATKDLTVYGYTF	TGTGCCACCAAGGATTTAACAGTCTATGGCTACACCTTC
TRBV13	-	many	TRBJ1-2	CASSPWEGKDGYTF	TGTGCCAGCAGTCCCTGGGAAGGAAAGGATGGCTACACCTTC
TRBV14	TRBD1	many	TRBJ2-1	CASSHPGQAYNEQFF	TGTGCCAGCAGCCACCCGGGACAGGCCTACAATGAGCAGTTCTTC
TRBV7-7	TRBD2	-	TRBJ2-5	CASSTGTSGWQTQYF	TGTGCTAGCAGTACCGGGACTAGCGGGTGGCAGACCCAGTACTTC
TRBV6-4	TRBD2	many	TRBJ2-1	CASSHRAGSSYNEQFF	TGTGCCAGCAGTCACCGAGCGGGGAGCTCCTACAATGAGCAGTTCTTC
TRBV7-9	-	-	TRBJ1-2	CASSLIQEGTVLNGYTF	TGTGCCAGCAGCCTCATACAGGAGGGGACGGTGTTGAATGGCTACACCTTC
TRBV20-1	-	few	TRBJ2-1	CSAATGHTYTEQFF	TGCAGTGCTGCCACGGGACACACATACACTGAGCAGTTCTTC
TRBV10-3	TRBD1	-	TRBJ2-1	CAGSPPARDSEQFF	TGTGCCGGCAGTCCCCCGGCGAGGGACAGTGAGCAGTTCTTC
TRBV10-3	TRBD1	few	TRBJ1-1	CAIRTDRGGTEAFF	TGTGCCATCAGAACGGACAGGGGAGGAACTGAAGCTTTCTTT
TRBV20-1	TRBD2	many	TRBJ2-1	CSARDSGRGGSYNEQFF	TGCAGTGCTAGAGATAGCGGGCGGGGGGGCTCCTACAATGAGCAGTTCTTC
TRBV7-9	-	many	TRBJ1-2	CASSPLQGGYTF	TGTGCCAGCAGCCCCCTTCAAGGTGGCTACACCTTC
TRBV12-3/TRBV12-4	-	many	TRBJ1-5	CASSTSGHPSNQPQHF	TGTGCCAGCAGTACGAGCGGACATCCAAGCAATCAGCCCCAGCATTTT
TRBV6-1	TRBD1	few	TRBJ2-7	CASSVDRGLTYEQYF	TGTGCCAGCAGTGTAGACAGGGGCCTTACCTACGAGCAGTACTTC
TRBV20-1	-	-	TRBJ2-2	CSARGADTGELFF	TGCAGTGCTAGGGGAGCGGACACCGGGGAGCTGTTTTTT
TRBV19	-	many	TRBJ1-4	CASRQGLLEKLFF	TGTGCCAGTAGGCAGGGGCTACTAGAAAAACTGTTTTTT
TRBV11-3	-	once	TRBJ1-2	CASSPAHTF	TGTGCCAGCAGCCCCGCCCACACCTTC
TRBV20-1	TRBD2	many	TRBJ2-5	CSARSGGASRETQYF	TGCAGTGCTCGAAGCGGGGGGGCCTCCAGAGAGACCCAGTACTTC
TRBV6-2/TRBV6-3	-	few	TRBJ2-1	CATRWSYNEQFF	TGTGCCACCAGGTGGTCCTACAATGAGCAGTTCTTC
TRBV5-8	TRBD2	many	TRBJ2-7	CASSLGGISYEQYF	TGTGCCAGCAGTCTCGGGGGGATCTCTTACGAGCAGTACTTC
TRBV4-1	TRBD1	-	TRBJ2-7	CASSHGPDRVSYEQYF	TGCGCCAGCAGCCACGGTCCAGACAGGGTTTCCTACGAGCAGTACTTC
TRBV20-1	TRBD2	many	TRBJ2-7	CSARAPGGGYEQYF	TGCAGTGCTAGAGCCCCCGGGGGGGGCTACGAGCAGTACTTC
TRBV7-2	-	many	TRBJ1-3	CASSLKGSGNTIYF	TGTGCCAGCAGCTTAAAGGGGTCTGGAAACACCATATATTTT
TRBV5-1	-	-	TRBJ1-6	CASSPGTPSPTSSTSGRSPLHF	-